Listed below are T cell receptor beta chains from one sample, sequenced in a study of blood T cell repertoires in COVID-19. Generated by immunoSEQ multiplex PCR, the TCRdb table keeps only in-frame clones and is missing some. The sample shows a few hundred thousand clones, roughly 88% of them seen only once. The specimen was peripheral blood. These receptors were taken from a woman between 50 and 59 years old with active or convalescent COVID-19. CDR3s include the opening cysteine and the closing phenylalanine or tryptophan. Fields, in order: D gene, J gene, clone size, CDR3 length, V gene, CDR3 DNA, CDR3 protein. The D gene is left open where the match is weak. Size is stated for part of the rows, as once, few or many counts, or as a class when the clone is expanded.

>.|TRBJ2-3|.|13|TRBV18
TGTGCCAGCTCACCACATCCGACAGATACGCAGTATTTT
CASSPHPTDTQYF
>TRBD1|TRBJ1-1|few|14|TRBV3-1/TRBV3-2
TGTGCCAGCGTTGGGACAGCCTCGAACACTGAAGCTTTCTTT
CASVGTASNTEAFF
>TRBD1|TRBJ1-3|.|16|TRBV30
TGTGCCTGGACCCGGACAGGGGGTAATTCTGGAAACACCATATATTTT
CAWTRTGGNSGNTIYF
>TRBD2|TRBJ2-1|.|15|TRBV9
TGTGCCAGCAGCGTAGGGACTAGTCCCTTTAATGAGCAGTTCTTC
CASSVGTSPFNEQFF
>TRBD2|TRBJ2-1|.|15|TRBV2
TGTGCCAGCAGTGGCGAGAGCGGGGGGGTCAATGAGCAGTTCTTC
CASSGESGGVNEQFF
>.|TRBJ1-2|.|13|TRBV4-2
TGTGCCAGCAGCCAAGATAGCAGAAGTGGCTACACCTTC
CASSQDSRSGYTF
>.|TRBJ2-5|.|13|TRBV5-4
TGTGCCAGCAGCTTGGACAGGCATGAGACCCAGTACTTC
CASSLDRHETQYF
>.|TRBJ1-5|.|12|TRBV2
TGTGCCAGCAGGACTGAAGTGCAGCCCCAGCATTTT
CASRTEVQPQHF
>TRBD2|TRBJ2-3|.|16|TRBV19
TGTGCCAGTAGTATAATGGCTAGCGGGGTTCAAGATACGCAGTATTTT
CASSIMASGVQDTQYF
>.|TRBJ1-3|.|15|TRBV27
TGTGCCAGTGGACAGTCCTCGGACTCTGGAAACACCATATATTTT
CASGQSSDSGNTIYF
>TRBD1|TRBJ1-2|.|16|TRBV4-1
TGCGCCAGCAGCCAAGGGAGGGACAGGGGGTACTATGGCTACACCTTC
CASSQGRDRGYYGYTF
>TRBD2|TRBJ2-1|once|17|TRBV5-4
TGTGCCAGCAGCTTTACTAGCGGGACAACCCCGTACAATGAGCAGTTCTTC
CASSFTSGTTPYNEQFF
>TRBD2|TRBJ2-7|.|17|TRBV7-2
TGTGCCAGCAGCTTATTCCGGACTAGCGGGAGGACCTACGAGCAGTACTTC
CASSLFRTSGRTYEQYF
>TRBD1|TRBJ1-5|.|15|TRBV27
TGTGCCAGCAGTTTAGGGGCAGGGGGCTTGGAGCCCCAGCATTTT
CASSLGAGGLEPQHF
>.|TRBJ1-1|.|11|TRBV11-2
TGTGCCAGCAGCTTAGCCGCTGAAGCTTTCTTT
CASSLAAEAFF
>.|TRBJ1-1|.|14|TRBV28
TGTGCCAGCAGGTCAGGACAGTCGAACACTGAAGCTTTCTTT
CASRSGQSNTEAFF
>.|TRBJ1-5|.|14|TRBV30
TGTGCCTGGAGTAATCAGGGGAATGTTCAGCCCCAGCATTTT
CAWSNQGNVQPQHF
>TRBD1|TRBJ1-1|.|15|TRBV18
TGTGCCAGCTCACCCCGACAGGGCTCCGACACTGAAGCTTTCTTT
CASSPRQGSDTEAFF
>.|TRBJ1-2|.|11|TRBV6-5
TGTGCCAGCAGGGAGGACTATGGCTACACCTTC
CASREDYGYTF
>TRBD1|TRBJ1-2|.|13|TRBV2
TGTGCCAGCACGACAGGGCTCATCTATGGCTACACCTTC
CASTTGLIYGYTF
>.|TRBJ1-2|.|11|TRBV30
TGTGCCTGGGACCGCGGGTATGGCTACACCTTC
CAWDRGYGYTF
>.|TRBJ2-7|.|13|TRBV28
TGTGCCAGCCGGTGGACAGATGCCTACGAGCAGTACTTC
CASRWTDAYEQYF
>.|TRBJ2-2|once|16|TRBV15
TGTGCCACCAGCAGAGATCGTGGTAGTATGGCCGGGGAGCTGTTTTTT
CATSRDRGSMAGELFF
>TRBD1|TRBJ1-2|once|15|TRBV7-8
TGTGCCAGCAGCCCCCCCGGGACAGGGAGAGAAGGCTACACCTTC
CASSPPGTGREGYTF
>.|TRBJ2-1|.|15|TRBV7-8
TGTGCCAGCACCTTAAGGGGGGGCTCCTACAATGAGCAGTTCTTC
CASTLRGGSYNEQFF
>.|TRBJ1-1|.|14|TRBV5-1
TGCGCCACCAGCACTAGTGGGAAAAACACTGAAGCTTTCTTT
CATSTSGKNTEAFF
>TRBD2|TRBJ2-3|.|14|TRBV30
TGTGCCTGGGCTAGCGGGGGGAGAGGAGATACGCAGTATTTT
CAWASGGRGDTQYF
>.|TRBJ1-5|.|13|TRBV6-6
TGTGCCAGCAGTCCTAGTGGGAATCAGCCCCAGCATTTT
CASSPSGNQPQHF
>.|TRBJ2-4|.|14|TRBV10-3
TGTGCCATCAGTGAAACAGGTCTCAGGAACATTCAGTACTTC
CAISETGLRNIQYF
>.|TRBJ1-6|.|18|TRBV19
TGTGCCAGTAGTATAGAGGGCCCCGGCGGTAGGGGAAATTCACCCCTCCACTTT
CASSIEGPGGRGNSPLHF
>TRBD1|TRBJ1-1|.|13|TRBV18
TGTGCCAGCTCACTCCAGGGGGCGATGGAAGCTTTCTTT
CASSLQGAMEAFF
>TRBD1|TRBJ1-2|.|14|TRBV18
TGTGCCAGCTCACCAAGTGGACAGGGGTTCGAGTACACCTTC
CASSPSGQGFEYTF
>TRBD1|TRBJ2-7|.|16|TRBV6-2/TRBV6-3
TGTGCCAGCAGTTACACACGTGGGACAGGCACCTACGAGCAGTACTTC
CASSYTRGTGTYEQYF
>TRBD1|TRBJ2-7|.|14|TRBV5-1
TGCGCCAGCAGCTTGGGGACAGGGGGCGACGAGCAGTACTTC
CASSLGTGGDEQYF
>TRBD2|TRBJ2-3|.|15|TRBV7-9
TGTGCCAGCAGGATACTAGCGGGGGCCACAGATACGCAGTATTTT
CASRILAGATDTQYF
>.|TRBJ2-1|.|15|TRBV5-4
TGTGCCAGCAAAGTCGATCTTAGCTCCTACAATGAGCAGTTCTTC
CASKVDLSSYNEQFF
>.|TRBJ1-1|.|11|TRBV30
TGTGCCTGGAGTGTACTTACTGAAGCTTTCTTT
CAWSVLTEAFF
>.|TRBJ2-7|.|12|TRBV7-9
TGTGCCAGCAGCCCGAGTCCCTACGAGCAGTACTTC
CASSPSPYEQYF
>TRBD1|TRBJ1-2|.|13|TRBV3-1/TRBV3-2
TGTGCCAGCACCCGGGAGGGGGCAGGTGGCTACACCTTC
CASTREGAGGYTF
>.|TRBJ2-2|.|13|TRBV4-1
TGCGCCAGCAGCCAAATTAGCGGCGGGGAGCTGTTTTTT
CASSQISGGELFF
>.|TRBJ2-2|.|17|TRBV3-1/TRBV3-2
TGTGCCAGCAGCCAAGTTTGGTCCAGGGGGGACACCGGGGAGCTGTTTTTT
CASSQVWSRGDTGELFF
>.|TRBJ1-2|.|18|TRBV7-6
TGTGCCAGCAGCTTAGCGATTGCCGACAGCGGAGGGGCCTATGGCTACACCTTC
CASSLAIADSGGAYGYTF
>.|TRBJ1-2|.|15|TRBV19
TGTGCCAGTAGTATAGATCCGGTATCAAACAGGGGCTACACCTTC
CASSIDPVSNRGYTF
>TRBD1|TRBJ1-1|.|13|TRBV12-3/TRBV12-4
TGTGCCAGCAGTGGACAGGGCAGGACTGAAGCTTTCTTT
CASSGQGRTEAFF
>TRBD1|TRBJ2-7|.|15|TRBV5-5
TGTGCCAGCACCTTTCGGACAGGGCTTGTCTACGAGCAGTACTTC
CASTFRTGLVYEQYF
>.|TRBJ1-6|.|19|TRBV5-1
TGCGCCAGCAGCCCCTTGGGGGGGACACTCGTGGGCGATAATTCACCCCTCCACTTT
CASSPLGGTLVGDNSPLHF
>.|TRBJ1-1|.|15|TRBV4-1
TGCGCCAGCAGCCAAGAGCAGGGGCTGAGGGCTGAAGCTTTCTTT
CASSQEQGLRAEAFF
>.|TRBJ2-3|.|15|TRBV7-6
TGTGCCAGCAGCTTAGCAGGGGGGACTATAGCCCAGCAGTATTTT
CASSLAGGTIAQQYF
>.|TRBJ1-1|.|16|TRBV4-1
TGCGCCAGCAGCCAGAGGACACCCCTGTTGAACACTGAAGCTTTCTTT
CASSQRTPLLNTEAFF
>TRBD1|TRBJ1-1|.|15|TRBV9
TGTGCCAGCAGCGCTGGGGACAGCGTGAACACTGAAGCTTTCTTT
CASSAGDSVNTEAFF
>.|TRBJ2-7|.|13|TRBV7-2
TGTGCCAGCAGCTCGGACAGCTCCTACGAGCAGTACTTC
CASSSDSSYEQYF
>TRBD1|TRBJ1-4|.|16|TRBV15
TGTGCCACCAGCAGAGATAGGGGACAGGGTCATGAAAAACTGTTTTTT
CATSRDRGQGHEKLFF
>TRBD2|TRBJ2-5|.|14|TRBV5-1
TGCGCCAGCAGCTTGCCGGGGGGCCAAGAGACCCAGTACTTC
CASSLPGGQETQYF
>TRBD2|TRBJ2-1|.|19|TRBV28
TGTGCCAGCAGTAATATGGGACTAGCGGATTCCAAAACCTACAATGAGCAGTTCTTC
CASSNMGLADSKTYNEQFF